The 2 T cell receptor beta chains reported below all come from one sample, sequenced in a study of shared clonotypes between healthy human individuals (dated by TCRdb to between 2020 and 2021). Receptor libraries were prepared by the immunoSEQ multiplex PCR assay. Held by TCRdb, this immuneACCESS table contains in-frame sequences only and omits some clones. Under half of the omission traces to an unresolved V gene where checked; the cause of the rest is unknown. Here the sample has around 1 million clones; about 80% occur a single time. Of the sample, 1.5% falls within the top ten clones. The sequencing input was memory CD4+ T cells sorted from blood. What the cell subset or site label conveys for this sample: CD45RA-negative fraction. Source of these receptors: a man between 18 and 35 years old in good health.

The chain is built from TRBV9 and TRBJ2-2; no clear D gene. CDR3 length: 14 residues. V was clipped by 0 bases and J by 4 bases, with 7 bases between them. Per germline, CDR1 SGDLS and CDR2 YYNGEE. The CDR3: CASSVAPGTGELFF. The CDR3 DNA reads as TGTGCCAGCAGCGTAGCCCCCGGCACCGGGGAGCTGTTTTTT.

The rearrangement uses TRBV7-9 and TRBJ2-1, with 8 nucleotides matching TRBD1. After removal of 6 bases from V and 6 bases from J, the junction contained 10 bases not matched to a gene. This CDR3 has 15 residues. Looked up from germline, CDR1 is SEHNR and CDR2 is FQNEAQ (reference sequence). CDR3 sequence (DNA): TGTGCCAGCAGTTCCGGACAGGGCGGCGGCAATGAGCAGTTCTTC. Amino acids: CASSSGQGGGNEQFF.